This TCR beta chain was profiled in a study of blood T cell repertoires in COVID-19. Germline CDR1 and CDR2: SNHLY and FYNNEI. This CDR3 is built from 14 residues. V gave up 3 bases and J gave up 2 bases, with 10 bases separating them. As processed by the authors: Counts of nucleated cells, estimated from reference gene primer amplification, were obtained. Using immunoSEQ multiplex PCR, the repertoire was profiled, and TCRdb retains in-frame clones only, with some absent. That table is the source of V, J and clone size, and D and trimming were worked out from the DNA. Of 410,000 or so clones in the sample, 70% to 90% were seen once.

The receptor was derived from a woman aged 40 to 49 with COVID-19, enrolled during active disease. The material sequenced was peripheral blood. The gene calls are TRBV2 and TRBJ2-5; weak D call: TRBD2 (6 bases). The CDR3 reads CASSDRTTQETQYF. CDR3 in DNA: TGTGCCAGCAGTGACCGGACTACTCAAGAGACCCAGTACTTC.